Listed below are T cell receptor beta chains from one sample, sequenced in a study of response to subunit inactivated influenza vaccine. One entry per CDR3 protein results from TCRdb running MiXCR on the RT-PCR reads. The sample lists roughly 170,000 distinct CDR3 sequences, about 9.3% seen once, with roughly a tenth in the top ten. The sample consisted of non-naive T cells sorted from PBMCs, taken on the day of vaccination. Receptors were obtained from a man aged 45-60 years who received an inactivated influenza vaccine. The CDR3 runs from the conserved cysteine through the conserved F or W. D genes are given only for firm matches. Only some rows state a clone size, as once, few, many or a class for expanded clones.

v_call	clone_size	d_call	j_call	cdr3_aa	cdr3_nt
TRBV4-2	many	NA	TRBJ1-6	CASSQVKGTRSPLHF	TGTGCCAGCAGCCAAGTTAAGGGTACCAGGTCACCCCTCCACTTT
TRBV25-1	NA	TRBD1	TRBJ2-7	CASSEPGTGELEQYF	TGTGCCAGCAGTGAACCTGGGACAGGGGAACTCGAGCAGTACTTC
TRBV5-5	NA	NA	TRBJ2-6	CASSPYRVTTGANVLTF	TGTGCCAGCAGCCCATACAGGGTGACAACTGGGGCCAACGTCCTGACTTTC
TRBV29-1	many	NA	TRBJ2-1	CSGGSGLSADEQFF	TGCAGCGGGGGATCAGGGTTGTCCGCGGATGAGCAGTTCTTC
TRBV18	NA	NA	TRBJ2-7	CASSPVTEAYEQYF	TGTGCCAGCTCACCAGTGACAGAAGCCTACGAGCAGTACTTC
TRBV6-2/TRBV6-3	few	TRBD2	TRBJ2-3	CASSYSRTSHTQYF	TGTGCCAGCAGTTACTCACGGACTAGTCATACGCAGTATTTT
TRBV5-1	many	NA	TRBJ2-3	CASSLNGRTDTQYF	TGCGCCAGCAGCTTGAACGGGCGCACAGATACGCAGTATTTT
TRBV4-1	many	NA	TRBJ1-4	CASSQDREGGFATNEKLFF	TGCGCCAGCAGCCAAGATAGGGAAGGAGGGTTTGCAACTAATGAAAAACTGTTTTTT
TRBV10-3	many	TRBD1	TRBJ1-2	CATRTGGVGYTF	TGTGCCACCAGGACAGGGGGCGTTGGCTACACCTTC
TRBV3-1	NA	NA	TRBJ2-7	CASSQAAGLSYEQYF	TGTGCCAGCAGCCAGGCAGCAGGGCTCTCCTACGAGCAGTACTTC
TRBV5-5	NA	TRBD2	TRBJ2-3	CASVLRWASGRVADTQYF	TGTGCCAGCGTCCTCCGGTGGGCTAGCGGGAGAGTTGCAGATACGCAGTATTTT
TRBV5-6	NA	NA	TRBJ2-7	CASSLGGANYEQYF	TGTGCCAGCAGCTTGGGCGGGGCGAACTACGAGCAGTACTTC
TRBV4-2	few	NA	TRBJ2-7	CASSQVPSGGEQYF	TGTGCCAGCAGCCAAGTGCCTTCTGGCGGCGAGCAGTACTTC
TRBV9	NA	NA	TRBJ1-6	CASSVSGNNSPLHF	TGTGCCAGCAGCGTATCCGGGAATAATTCACCCCTCCACTTT
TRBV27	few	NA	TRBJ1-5	CASSSRPPIQNQPQHF	TGTGCCAGCAGTTCCCGCCCCCCAATACAGAATCAGCCCCAGCATTTT
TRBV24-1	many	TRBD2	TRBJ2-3	CATSDPTPSGGATDTQYF	TGTGCCACCAGTGACCCGACACCTAGCGGGGGGGCCACAGATACGCAGTATTTT
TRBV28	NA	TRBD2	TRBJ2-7	CASQTSGLSSYEQYF	TGTGCCAGCCAGACTAGCGGGCTTAGCTCCTACGAGCAGTACTTC
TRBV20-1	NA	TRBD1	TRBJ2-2	CSARRTGRSGELFF	TGCAGTGCTCGACGGACAGGGCGTAGCGGGGAGCTGTTTTTT
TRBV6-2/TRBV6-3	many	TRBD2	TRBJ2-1	CASSYSGGSYNEQFF	TGTGCCAGCAGTTATAGCGGGGGGTCCTACAATGAGCAGTTCTTC
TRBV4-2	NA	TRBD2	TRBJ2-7	CASSRGGEVYEQYF	TGTGCCAGCAGCCGTGGGGGGGAGGTCTACGAGCAGTACTTC
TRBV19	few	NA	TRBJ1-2	CASSGTVGGYTF	TGTGCCAGTAGTGGGACCGTGGGGGGCTACACCTTC
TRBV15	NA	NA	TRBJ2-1	CATSRDTGPGEQFF	TGTGCCACCAGCAGAGATACGGGGCCCGGGGAGCAGTTCTTC
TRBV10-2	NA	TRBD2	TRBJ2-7	CASSEWAGGPYEQYF	TGCGCCAGCAGTGAGTGGGCGGGAGGGCCTTACGAGCAGTACTTC
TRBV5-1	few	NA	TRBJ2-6	CASNQGSPGANVLTF	TGCGCCAGCAACCAGGGTTCTCCTGGGGCCAACGTCCTGACTTTC
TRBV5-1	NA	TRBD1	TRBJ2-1	CASVDAGQEYNEQFF	TGCGCCAGCGTAGACGCGGGACAGGAGTACAATGAGCAGTTCTTC